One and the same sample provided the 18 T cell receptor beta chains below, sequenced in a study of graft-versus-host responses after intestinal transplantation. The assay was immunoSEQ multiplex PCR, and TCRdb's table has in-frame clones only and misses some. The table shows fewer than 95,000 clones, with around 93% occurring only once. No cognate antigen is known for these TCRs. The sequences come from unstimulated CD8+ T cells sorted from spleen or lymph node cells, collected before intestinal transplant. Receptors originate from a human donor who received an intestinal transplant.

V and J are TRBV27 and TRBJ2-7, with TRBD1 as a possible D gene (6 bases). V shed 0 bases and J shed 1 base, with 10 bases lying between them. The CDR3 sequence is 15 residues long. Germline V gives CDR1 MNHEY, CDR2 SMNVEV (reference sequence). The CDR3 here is CASSLSTGTSYEQYF. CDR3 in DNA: TGTGCCAGCAGTTTATCAACCGGGACATCCTACGAGCAGTACTTC.

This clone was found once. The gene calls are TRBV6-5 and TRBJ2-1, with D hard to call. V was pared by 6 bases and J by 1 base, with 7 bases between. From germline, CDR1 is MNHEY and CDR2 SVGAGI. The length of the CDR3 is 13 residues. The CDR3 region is CASRRVSYNEQFF. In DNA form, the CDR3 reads TGTGCCAGCAGGAGAGTGTCCTACAATGAGCAGTTCTTC.

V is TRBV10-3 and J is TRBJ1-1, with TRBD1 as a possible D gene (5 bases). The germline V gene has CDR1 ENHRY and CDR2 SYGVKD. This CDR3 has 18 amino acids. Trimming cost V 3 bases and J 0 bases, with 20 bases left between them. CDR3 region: CAISDGGAVPTMNTEAFF. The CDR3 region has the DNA TGTGCCATCAGTGACGGTGGGGCTGTCCCCACTATGAACACTGAAGCTTTCTTT.

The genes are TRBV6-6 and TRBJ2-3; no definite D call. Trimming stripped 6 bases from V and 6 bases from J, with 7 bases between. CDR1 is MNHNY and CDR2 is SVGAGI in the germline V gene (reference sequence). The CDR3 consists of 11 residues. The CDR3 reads CASRAHDTQYF. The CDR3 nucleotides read TGTGCCAGCAGGGCCCACGATACGCAGTATTTT.

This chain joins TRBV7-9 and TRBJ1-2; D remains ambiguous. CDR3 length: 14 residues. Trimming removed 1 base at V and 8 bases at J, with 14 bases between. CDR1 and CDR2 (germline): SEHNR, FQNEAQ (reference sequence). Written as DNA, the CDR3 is TGTGCCAGCAGCTTAGACGGACTTAATGGAGGCTACACCTTC. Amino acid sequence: CASSLDGLNGGYTF.

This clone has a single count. This CDR3 reads CASRVSGGPNEQFF. In DNA, the CDR3 is TGTGCCAGCCGGGTTAGCGGGGGCCCTAATGAGCAGTTCTTC. The chain carries TRBV6-5 and TRBJ2-1; 9 bases align to TRBD2. This CDR3 contains 14 residues. Germline loops: CDR1 MNHEY, CDR2 SVGAGI. J lost 7 bases, V lost 8 bases, and 9 bases had no gene match.

The CDR3 sequence: CASSSGGSSGNTIYF. As DNA, the CDR3 is TGTGCCAGCAGTTCTGGGGGGAGCTCTGGAAACACCATATATTTT. This chain connects TRBV6-5 to TRBJ1-3; D is possibly TRBD1 (5 bases). Germline-derived CDR1 and CDR2 are MNHEY and SVGAGI. V gave up 4 bases and J gave up 0 bases, with 10 bases separating them. The CDR3 covers 15 residues.

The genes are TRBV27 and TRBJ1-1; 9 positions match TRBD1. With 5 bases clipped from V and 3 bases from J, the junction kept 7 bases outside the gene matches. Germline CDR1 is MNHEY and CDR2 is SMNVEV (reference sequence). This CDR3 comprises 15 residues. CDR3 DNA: TGTGCCAGCAGTCCCTACGGACAGGGGCACACTGAAGCTTTCTTT. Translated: CASSPYGQGHTEAFF.

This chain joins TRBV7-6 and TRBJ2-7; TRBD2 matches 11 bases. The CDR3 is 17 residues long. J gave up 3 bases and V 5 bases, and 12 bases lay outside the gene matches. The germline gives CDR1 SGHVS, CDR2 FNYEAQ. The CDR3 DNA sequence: TGTGCCAGCAGCCTAGTATCGGGGACTAGCGGAAACTACGAGCAGTACTTC. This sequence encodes CASSLVSGTSGNYEQYF.

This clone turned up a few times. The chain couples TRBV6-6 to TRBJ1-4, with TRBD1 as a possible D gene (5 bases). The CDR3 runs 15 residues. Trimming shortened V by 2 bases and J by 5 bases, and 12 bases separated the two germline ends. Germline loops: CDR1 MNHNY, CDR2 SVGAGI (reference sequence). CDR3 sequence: CASSYGAGKNEKLFF. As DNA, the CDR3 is TGTGCCAGCAGTTACGGTGCAGGGAAGAATGAAAAACTGTTTTTT.

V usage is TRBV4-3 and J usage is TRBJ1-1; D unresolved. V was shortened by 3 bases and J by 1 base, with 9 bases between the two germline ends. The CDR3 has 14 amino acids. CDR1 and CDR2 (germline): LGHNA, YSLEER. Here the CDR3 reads CASSHLPGNTEAFF. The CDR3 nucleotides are TGCGCCAGCAGCCATCTACCGGGGAACACTGAAGCTTTCTTT.

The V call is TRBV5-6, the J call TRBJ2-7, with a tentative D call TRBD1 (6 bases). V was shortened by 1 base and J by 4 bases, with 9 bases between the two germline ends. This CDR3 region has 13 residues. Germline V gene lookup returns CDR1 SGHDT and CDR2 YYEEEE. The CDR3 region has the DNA TGTGCCAGCAGCTTGTACAGGGCTTACGAGCAGTACTTC. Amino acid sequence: CASSLYRAYEQYF.

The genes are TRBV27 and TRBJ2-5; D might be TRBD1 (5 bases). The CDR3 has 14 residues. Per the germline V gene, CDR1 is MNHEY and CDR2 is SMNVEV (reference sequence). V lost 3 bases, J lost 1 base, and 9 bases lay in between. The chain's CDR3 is CASSLARAQETQYF. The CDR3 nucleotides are TGTGCCAGCAGTTTGGCCAGGGCCCAAGAGACCCAGTACTTC.

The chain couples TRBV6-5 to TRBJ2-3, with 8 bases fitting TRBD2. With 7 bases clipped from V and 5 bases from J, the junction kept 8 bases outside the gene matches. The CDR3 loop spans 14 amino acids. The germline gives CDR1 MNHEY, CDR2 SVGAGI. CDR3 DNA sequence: TGTGCCAGCACCCCGGGACTAGGGGGAGATACGCAGTATTTT. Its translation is CASTPGLGGDTQYF.

The CDR3 sequence is CAWSVHRGLAPWADTQYF. CDR3 DNA: TGTGCCTGGAGTGTACATAGGGGGCTAGCGCCCTGGGCAGATACGCAGTATTTT. This chain links TRBV30 with TRBJ2-3, with a weak D call TRBD1 (7 bases). Trimming removed 0 bases at V and 4 bases at J, with 23 bases between. The CDR3 runs 18 residues. The germline V gene encodes CDR1 GTSNPN and CDR2 SVGIG (reference sequence).

The CDR3 DNA reads TGCGCCAGCAGCCAAGATCGGGGGGATCAAGGCACAGATACGCAGTATTTT. Its protein product is CASSQDRGDQGTDTQYF. The rearrangement links TRBV4-1 to TRBJ2-3; TRBD2 aligns across 7 bases. This CDR3 is 17 amino acids long. Germline V lookup: CDR1 MGHRA, CDR2 YSYEKL. After removal of 0 bases from V and 1 base from J, the junction contained 7 bases not matched to a gene.

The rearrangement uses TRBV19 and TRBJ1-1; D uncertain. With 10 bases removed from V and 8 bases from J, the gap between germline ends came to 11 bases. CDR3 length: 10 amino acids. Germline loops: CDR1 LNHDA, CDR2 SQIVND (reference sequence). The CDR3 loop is CATTGIEAFF. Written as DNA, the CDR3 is TGTGCCACCACGGGAATCGAAGCTTTCTTT.

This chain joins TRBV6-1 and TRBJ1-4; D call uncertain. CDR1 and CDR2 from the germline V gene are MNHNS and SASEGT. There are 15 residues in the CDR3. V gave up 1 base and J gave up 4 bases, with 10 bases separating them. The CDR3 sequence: CASSEVGGRNEKLFF. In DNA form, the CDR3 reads TGTGCCAGCAGTGAAGTGGGCGGGCGTAATGAAAAACTGTTTTTT.